This section outlines one T cell receptor beta chain sequence together with its context. What it recognizes is unknown. The data originate from a study of regulatory T cells. The primer mix had 52 TRBV and 13 TRBJ primers. Libraries were prepared by immunoSEQ multiplex PCR; TCRdb keeps only in-frame clonotypes and omits some of them. The sample has 17,000 or so clones, 92% seen once; the top ten hold 32%. Every patient with CD3G deficiency had evidence of autoimmunity. Patients aged 2 to 39 years had fewer naive and more memory CD4+ and CD8+ T cells. Points from the study as a whole: Regulatory T cells showed the strongest V-J pair restriction and V/J gene skewing among patient repertoires. Patient CD8+ T cells trended nonsignificantly toward lower Shannon entropy than control CD8+ cells.

V was clipped by 6 bases and J by 3 bases; unmatched bases: 10. This CDR3 is 14 amino acids long. CDR1 is SQVTM, CDR2 ANQGSEA, per germline. Sequenced: CD8+ T cells sorted from blood. The chain recombines TRBV29-1 with TRBJ2-5; TRBD2 matches 7 bases. The receptor was derived from a person aged 18-35 years with CD3G deficiency. The CDR3 DNA is TGCAGCGTCTGGGGGGGTGCTACGGAAGAGACCCAGTACTTC. It yields the protein CSVWGGATEETQYF.